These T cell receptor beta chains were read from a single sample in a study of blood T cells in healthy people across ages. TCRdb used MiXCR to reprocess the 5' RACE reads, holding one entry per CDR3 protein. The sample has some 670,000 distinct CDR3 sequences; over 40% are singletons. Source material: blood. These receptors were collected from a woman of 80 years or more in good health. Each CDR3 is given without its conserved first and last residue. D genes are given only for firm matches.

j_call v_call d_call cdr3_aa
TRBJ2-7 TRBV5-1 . ASSLGRIVYEQY
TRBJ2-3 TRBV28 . ASSGSTDTRY
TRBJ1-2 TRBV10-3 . AISDNSNYGYT
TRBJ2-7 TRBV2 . ASSERPPLLLRSTVQY
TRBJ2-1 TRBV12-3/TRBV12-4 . ASSARRGLSYDEQF
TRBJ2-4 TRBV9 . ASSVGSGVLAKNIQY
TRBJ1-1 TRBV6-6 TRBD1 ASTGRGQATAF
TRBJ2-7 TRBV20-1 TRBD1 SAFPGQGAYEQY
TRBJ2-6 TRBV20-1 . SSGNSGANVLT
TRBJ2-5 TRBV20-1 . SATNNEQY
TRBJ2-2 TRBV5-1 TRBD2 ASSLEGSGGSNTGELF
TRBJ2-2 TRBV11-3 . ASSLGGTLAGELF
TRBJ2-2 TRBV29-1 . SGFRGTTGELF
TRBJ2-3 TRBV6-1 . ASMTTDTQY
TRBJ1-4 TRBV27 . ASSLSVGKKLF
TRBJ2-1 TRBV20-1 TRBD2 SAPVVAGINEQF
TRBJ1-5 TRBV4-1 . ASSPGGGRQPQH
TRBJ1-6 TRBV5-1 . ASSLGTKPPLH
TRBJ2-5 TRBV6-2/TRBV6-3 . ASSPGAVDQETQY
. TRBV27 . ASSLILSSWSYNEQY
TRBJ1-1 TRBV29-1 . SGTTGGGTEAF
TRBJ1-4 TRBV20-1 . SAAGPPGEKLF
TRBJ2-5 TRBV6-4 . ARCQGQETQY
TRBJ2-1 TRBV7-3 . ASSLPGFYNEQF
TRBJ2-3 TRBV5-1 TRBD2 ASSSALAGGSDTQY
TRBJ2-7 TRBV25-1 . ASSGIGGGHSYEQY
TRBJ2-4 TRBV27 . ASSLLAGKNIQY
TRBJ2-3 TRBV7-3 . ASSLGFWGGPSSDTQY
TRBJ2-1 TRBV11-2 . ASSALQGMNEQF
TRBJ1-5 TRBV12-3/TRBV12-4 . ASSLLSFNQPQH
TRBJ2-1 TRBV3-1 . ASSHIAASSYNEQF
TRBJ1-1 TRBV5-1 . ANSLARSGGTEAF